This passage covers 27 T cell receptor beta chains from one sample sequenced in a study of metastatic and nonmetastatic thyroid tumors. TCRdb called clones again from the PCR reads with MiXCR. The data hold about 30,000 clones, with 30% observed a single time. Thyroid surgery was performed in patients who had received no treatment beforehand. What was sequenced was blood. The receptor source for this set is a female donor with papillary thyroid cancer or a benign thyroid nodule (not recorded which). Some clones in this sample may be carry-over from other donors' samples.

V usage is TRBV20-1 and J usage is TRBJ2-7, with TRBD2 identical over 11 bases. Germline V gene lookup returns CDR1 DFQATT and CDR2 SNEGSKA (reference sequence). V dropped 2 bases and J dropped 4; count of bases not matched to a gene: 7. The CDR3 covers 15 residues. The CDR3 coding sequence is TGCAGTGCTAGACTTCACGGGACTAGCGGATACGAGCAGTACTTC. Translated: CSARLHGTSGYEQYF.

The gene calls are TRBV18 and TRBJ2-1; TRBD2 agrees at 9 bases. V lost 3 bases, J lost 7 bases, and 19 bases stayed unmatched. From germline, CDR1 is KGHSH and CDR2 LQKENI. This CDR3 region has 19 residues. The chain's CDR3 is CASSPLVGGGAGGVNEQFF. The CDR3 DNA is TGTGCCAGCTCACCCCTCGTGGGCGGGGGGGCCGGAGGTGTGAATGAGCAGTTCTTC. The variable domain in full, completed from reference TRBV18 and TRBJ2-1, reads NAGVMQNPRHLVRRRGQEARLRCSPMKGHSHVYWYRQLPEEGLKFMVYLQKENIIDESGMPKERFSAEFPKEGPSILRIQQVVRGDSAAYFCASSPLVGGGAGGVNEQFFGPGTRLTVL.

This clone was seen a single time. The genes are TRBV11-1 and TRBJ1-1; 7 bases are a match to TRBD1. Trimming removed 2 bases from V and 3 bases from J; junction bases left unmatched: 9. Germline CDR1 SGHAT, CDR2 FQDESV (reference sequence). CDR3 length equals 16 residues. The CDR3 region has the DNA TGTGCCAGCAGCTTAAGACAGGGATCTGATCACACTGAAGCTTTCTTT. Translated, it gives CASSLRQGSDHTEAFF.

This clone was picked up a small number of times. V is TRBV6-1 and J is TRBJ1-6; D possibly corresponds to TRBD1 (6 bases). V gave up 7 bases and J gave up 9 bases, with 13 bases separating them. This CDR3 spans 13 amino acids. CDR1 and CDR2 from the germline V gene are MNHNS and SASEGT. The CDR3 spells CASTAGAVSPLHF. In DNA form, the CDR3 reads TGTGCCAGCACCGCAGGGGCCGTTTCACCCCTCCACTTT.

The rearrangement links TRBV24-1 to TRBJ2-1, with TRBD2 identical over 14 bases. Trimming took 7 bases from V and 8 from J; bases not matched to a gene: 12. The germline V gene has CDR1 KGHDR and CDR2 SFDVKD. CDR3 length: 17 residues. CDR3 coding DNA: TGTGCCACCAGCCAGACCCCGGGACTAGCGGGAGTCGATGAGCAGTTCTTC. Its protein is CATSQTPGLAGVDEQFF.

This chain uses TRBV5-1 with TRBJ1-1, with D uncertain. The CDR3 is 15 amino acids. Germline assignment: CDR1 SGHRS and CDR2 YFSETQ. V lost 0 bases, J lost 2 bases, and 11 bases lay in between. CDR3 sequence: CASSLARESNTEAFF. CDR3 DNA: TGCGCCAGCAGCTTGGCCCGGGAATCAAACACTGAAGCTTTCTTT. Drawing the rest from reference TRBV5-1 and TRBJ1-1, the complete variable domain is KAGVTQTPRYLIKTRGQQVTLSCSPISGHRSVSWYQQTPGQGLQFLFEYFSETQRNKGNFPGRFSGRQFSNSRSEMNVSTLELGDSALYLCASSLARESNTEAFFGQGTRLTVV.

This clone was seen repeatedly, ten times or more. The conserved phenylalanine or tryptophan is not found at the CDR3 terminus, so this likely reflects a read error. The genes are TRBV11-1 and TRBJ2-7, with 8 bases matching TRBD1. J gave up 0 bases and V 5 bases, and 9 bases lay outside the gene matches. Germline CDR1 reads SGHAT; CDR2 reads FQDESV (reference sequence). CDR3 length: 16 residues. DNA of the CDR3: TGTGCCAGCAGCGTCACTTGGACAGGGAGCTCCTACGAGCAGTACCTC. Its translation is CASSVTWTGSSYEQYL.

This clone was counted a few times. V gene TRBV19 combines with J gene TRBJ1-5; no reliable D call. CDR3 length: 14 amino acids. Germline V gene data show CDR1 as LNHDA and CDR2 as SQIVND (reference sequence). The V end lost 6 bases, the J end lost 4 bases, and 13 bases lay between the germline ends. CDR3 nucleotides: TGTGCCAGTAGGCCGTGGGGTTCTAATCAGCCCCAGCATTTT. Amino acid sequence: CASRPWGSNQPQHF.

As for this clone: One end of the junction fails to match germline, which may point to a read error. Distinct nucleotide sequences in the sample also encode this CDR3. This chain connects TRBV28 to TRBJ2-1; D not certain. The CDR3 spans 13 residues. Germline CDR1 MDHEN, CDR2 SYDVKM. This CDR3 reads CASSLSAGNEQFF. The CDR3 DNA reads TGTGCCAGCAGCTTATCAGCAGGAAATGAGCAGTTCTTC.

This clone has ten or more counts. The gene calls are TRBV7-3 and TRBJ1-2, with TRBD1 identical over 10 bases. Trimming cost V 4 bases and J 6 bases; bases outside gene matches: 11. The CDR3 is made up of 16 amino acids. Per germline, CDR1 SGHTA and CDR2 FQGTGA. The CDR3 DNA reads TGTGCCAGCAGCTCGAGAGCCGGGACAGGGGAAGATGGCTACACCTTC. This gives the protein CASSSRAGTGEDGYTF. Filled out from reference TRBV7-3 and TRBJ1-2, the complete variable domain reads GAGVSQTPSNKVTEKGKYVELRCDPISGHTALYWYRQSLGQGPEFLIYFQGTGAADDSGLPNDRFFAVRPEGSVSTLKIQRTERGDSAVYLCASSSRAGTGEDGYTFGSGTRLTVV.

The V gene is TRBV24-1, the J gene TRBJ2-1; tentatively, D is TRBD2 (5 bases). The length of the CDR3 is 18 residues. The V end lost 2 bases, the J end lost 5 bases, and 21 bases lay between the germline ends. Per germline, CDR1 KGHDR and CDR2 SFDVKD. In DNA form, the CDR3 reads TGTGCCACCAGTGATTCTGATGCCTCTAGGCTAGCCAACAATGAGCAGTTCTTC. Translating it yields CATSDSDASRLANNEQFF.

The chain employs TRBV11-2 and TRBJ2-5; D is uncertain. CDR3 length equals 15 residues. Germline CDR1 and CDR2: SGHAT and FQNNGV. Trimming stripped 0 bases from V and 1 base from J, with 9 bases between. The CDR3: CASSLEVGIQETQYF. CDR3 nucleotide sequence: TGTGCCAGCAGCTTAGAGGTGGGAATCCAAGAGACCCAGTACTTC.

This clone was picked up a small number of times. CDR3 sequence: CASSYVQGIADTQYF. CDR3 nucleotides: TGTGCCAGCAGTTACGTACAGGGGATCGCAGATACGCAGTATTTT. The V gene is TRBV6-6, the J gene TRBJ2-3; 7 positions agree with TRBD1. V was pared by 2 bases and J by 4 bases, with 6 bases of the junction left unmatched. The germline CDR1 and CDR2 sequences are MNHNY and SVGAGI (reference sequence). CDR3 length equals 15 residues.

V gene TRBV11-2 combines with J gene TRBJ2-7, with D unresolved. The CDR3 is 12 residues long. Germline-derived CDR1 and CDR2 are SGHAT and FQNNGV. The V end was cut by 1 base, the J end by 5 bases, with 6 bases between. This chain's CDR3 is CASSLVTDEQYF. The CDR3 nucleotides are TGTGCCAGCAGCTTAGTAACGGACGAGCAGTACTTC. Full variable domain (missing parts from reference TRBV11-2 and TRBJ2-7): EAGVAQSPRYKIIEKRQSVAFWCNPISGHATLYWYQQILGQGPKLLIQFQNNGVVDDSQLPKDRFSAERLKGVDSTLKIQPAKLEDSAVYLCASSLVTDEQYFGPGTRLTVT.

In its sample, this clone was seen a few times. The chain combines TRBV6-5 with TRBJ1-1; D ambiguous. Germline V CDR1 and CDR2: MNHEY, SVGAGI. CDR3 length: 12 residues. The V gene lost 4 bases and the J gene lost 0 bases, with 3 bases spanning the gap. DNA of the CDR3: TGTGCCAGCAGTTTTATGAACACTGAAGCTTTCTTT. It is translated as CASSFMNTEAFF.

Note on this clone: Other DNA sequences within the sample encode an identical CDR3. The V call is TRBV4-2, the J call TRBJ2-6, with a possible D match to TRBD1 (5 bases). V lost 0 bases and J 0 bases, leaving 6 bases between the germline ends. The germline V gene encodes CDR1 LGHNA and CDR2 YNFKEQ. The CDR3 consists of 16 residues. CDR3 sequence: CASSQDQGSGANVLTF. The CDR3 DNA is TGTGCCAGCAGCCAAGATCAGGGCTCTGGGGCCAACGTCCTGACTTTC.

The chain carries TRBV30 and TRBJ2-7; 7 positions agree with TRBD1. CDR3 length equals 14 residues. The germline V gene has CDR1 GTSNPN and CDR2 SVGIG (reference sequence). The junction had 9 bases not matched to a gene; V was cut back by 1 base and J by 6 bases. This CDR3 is CAWSAGRGSSEQYF. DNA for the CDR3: TGTGCCTGGAGTGCTGGCAGGGGGTCAAGCGAGCAGTACTTC.

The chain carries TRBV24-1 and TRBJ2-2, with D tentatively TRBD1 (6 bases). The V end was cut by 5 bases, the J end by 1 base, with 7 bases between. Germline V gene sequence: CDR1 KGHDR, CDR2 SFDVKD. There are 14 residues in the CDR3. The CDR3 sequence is CATSAGQNTGELFF. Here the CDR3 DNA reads TGTGCCACCAGTGCGGGACAGAACACCGGGGAGCTGTTTTTT.

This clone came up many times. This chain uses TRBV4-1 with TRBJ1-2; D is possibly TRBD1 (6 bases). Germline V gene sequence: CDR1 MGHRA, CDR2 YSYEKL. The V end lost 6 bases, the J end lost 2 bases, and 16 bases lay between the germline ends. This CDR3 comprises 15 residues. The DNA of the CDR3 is TGCGCCAGCAGTCCGAGTCAGGGGCTAAACTATGGCTACACCTTC. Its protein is CASSPSQGLNYGYTF.

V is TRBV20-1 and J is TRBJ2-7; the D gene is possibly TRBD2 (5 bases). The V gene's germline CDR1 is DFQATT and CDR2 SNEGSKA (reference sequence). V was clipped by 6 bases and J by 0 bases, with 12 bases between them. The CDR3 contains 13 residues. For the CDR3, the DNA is TGCAGTGCCACGACTGGGAGCTCCTACGAGCAGTACTTC. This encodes CSATTGSSYEQYF.

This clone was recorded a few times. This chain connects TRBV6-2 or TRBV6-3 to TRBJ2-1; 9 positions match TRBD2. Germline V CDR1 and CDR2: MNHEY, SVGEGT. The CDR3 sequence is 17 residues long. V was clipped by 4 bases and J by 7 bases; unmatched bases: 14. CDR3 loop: CASSSFGVVAGVNEQFF. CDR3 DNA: TGTGCCAGCAGTTCCTTCGGAGTGGTAGCGGGAGTTAATGAGCAGTTCTTC.

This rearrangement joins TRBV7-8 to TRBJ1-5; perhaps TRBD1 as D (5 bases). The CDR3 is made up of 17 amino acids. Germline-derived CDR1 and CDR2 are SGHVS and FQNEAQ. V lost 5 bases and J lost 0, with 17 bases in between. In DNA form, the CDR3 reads TGTGCCAGCAGCACCGCCGGATTTGACAGTAGCAATCAGCCCCAGCATTTT. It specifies CASSTAGFDSSNQPQHF.

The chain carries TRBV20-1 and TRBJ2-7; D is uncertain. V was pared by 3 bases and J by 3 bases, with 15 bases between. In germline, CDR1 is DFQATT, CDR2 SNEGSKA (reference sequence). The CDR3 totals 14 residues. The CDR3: CSASNSQVGYEQYF. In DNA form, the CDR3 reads TGCAGTGCTAGCAACTCCCAGGTGGGCTACGAGCAGTACTTC.

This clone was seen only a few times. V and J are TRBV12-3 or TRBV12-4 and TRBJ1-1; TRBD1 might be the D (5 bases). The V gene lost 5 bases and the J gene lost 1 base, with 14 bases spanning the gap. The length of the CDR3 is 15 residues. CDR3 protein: CASSKLGTANTEAFF. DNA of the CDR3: TGTGCCAGCAGTAAGCTGGGGACGGCGAACACTGAAGCTTTCTTT.

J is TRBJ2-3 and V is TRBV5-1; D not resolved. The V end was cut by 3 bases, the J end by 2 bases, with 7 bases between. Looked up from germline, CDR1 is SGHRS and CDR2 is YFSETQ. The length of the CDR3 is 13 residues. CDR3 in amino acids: CASSWRDTDTQYF. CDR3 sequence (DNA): TGCGCCAGCAGCTGGAGAGACACAGATACGCAGTATTTT.

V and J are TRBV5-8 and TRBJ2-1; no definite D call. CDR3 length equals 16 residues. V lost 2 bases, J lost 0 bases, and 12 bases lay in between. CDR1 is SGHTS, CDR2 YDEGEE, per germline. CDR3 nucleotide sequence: TGTGCCAGCAGCTTAGTCCCAGCTAGCTCCTACAATGAGCAGTTCTTC. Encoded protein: CASSLVPASSYNEQFF.

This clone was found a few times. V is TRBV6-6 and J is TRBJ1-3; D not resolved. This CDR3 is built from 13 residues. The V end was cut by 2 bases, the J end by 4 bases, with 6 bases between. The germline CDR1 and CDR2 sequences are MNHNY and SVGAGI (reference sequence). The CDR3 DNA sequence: TGTGCCAGCAGTTACATAGGAGGAAACACCATATATTTT. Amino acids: CASSYIGGNTIYF.